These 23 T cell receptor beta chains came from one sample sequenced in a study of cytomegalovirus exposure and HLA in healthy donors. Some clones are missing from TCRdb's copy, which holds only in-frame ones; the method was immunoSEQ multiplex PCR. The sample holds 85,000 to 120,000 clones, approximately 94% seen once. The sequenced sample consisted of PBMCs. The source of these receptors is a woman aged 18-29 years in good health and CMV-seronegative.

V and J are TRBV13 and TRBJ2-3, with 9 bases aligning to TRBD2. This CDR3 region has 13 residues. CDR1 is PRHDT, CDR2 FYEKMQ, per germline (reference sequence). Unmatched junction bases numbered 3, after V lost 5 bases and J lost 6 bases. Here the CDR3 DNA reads TGTGCCAGCAGCCCTCTAGCGGGGGATACGCAGTATTTT. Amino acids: CASSPLAGDTQYF.

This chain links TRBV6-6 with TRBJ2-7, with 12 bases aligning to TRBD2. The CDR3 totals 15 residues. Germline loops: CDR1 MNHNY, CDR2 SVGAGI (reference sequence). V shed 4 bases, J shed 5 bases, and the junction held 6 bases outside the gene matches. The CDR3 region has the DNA TGTGCCAGCAGTTCTGCGACTAGCGGGAGCGACGAGCAGTACTTC. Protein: CASSSATSGSDEQYF.

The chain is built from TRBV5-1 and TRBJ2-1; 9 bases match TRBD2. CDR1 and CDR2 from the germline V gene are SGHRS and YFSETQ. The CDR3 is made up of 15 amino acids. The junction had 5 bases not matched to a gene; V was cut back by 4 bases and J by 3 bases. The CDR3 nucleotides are TGCGCCAGCAGCGGTAGCGGGAGTGTCTACAATGAGCAGTTCTTC. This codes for CASSGSGSVYNEQFF.

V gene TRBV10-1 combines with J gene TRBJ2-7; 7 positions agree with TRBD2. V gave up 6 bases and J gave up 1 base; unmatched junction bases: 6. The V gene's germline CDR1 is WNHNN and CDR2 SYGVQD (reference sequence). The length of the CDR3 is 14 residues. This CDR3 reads CASSHSGESYEQYF. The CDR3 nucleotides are TGCGCCAGCAGCCACAGCGGGGAATCCTACGAGCAGTACTTC.

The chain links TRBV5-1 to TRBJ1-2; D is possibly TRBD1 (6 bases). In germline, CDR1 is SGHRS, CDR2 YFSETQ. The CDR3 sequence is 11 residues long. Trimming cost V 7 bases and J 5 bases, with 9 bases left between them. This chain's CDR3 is CASGDNYGYTF. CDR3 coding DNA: TGCGCCAGCGGGGACAATTATGGCTACACCTTC.

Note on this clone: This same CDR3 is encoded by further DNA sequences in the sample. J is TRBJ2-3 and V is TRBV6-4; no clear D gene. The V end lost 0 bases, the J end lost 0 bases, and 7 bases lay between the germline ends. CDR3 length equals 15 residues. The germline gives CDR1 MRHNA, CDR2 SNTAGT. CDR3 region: CASSDSAGSTDTQYF. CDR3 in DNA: TGTGCCAGCAGTGACTCGGCCGGGAGCACAGATACGCAGTATTTT.

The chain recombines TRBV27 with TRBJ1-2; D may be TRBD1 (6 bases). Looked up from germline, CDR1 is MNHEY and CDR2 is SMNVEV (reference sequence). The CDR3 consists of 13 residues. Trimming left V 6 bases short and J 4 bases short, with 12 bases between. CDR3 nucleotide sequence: TGTGCCAGCAGCCCACAGGGTGTCTATGGCTACACCTTC. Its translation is CASSPQGVYGYTF.

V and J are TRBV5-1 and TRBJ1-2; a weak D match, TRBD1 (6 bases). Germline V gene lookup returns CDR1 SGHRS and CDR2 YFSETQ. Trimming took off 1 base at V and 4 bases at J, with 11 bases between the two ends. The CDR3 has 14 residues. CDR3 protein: CASSLIPGVYGYTF. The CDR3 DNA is TGCGCCAGCAGCTTGATCCCAGGGGTCTATGGCTACACCTTC.

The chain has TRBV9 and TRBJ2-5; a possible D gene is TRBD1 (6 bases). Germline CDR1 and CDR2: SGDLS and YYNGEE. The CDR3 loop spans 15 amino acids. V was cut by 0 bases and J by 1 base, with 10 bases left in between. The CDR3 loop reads CASSVAQGTQETQYF. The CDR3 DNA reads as TGTGCCAGCAGCGTAGCGCAGGGGACCCAAGAGACCCAGTACTTC.

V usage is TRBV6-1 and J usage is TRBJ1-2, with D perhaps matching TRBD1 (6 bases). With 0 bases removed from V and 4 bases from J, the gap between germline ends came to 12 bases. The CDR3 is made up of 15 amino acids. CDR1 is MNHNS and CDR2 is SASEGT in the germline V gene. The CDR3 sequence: CASSEALGGPYGYTF. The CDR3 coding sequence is TGTGCCAGCAGTGAAGCGCTCGGGGGGCCCTATGGCTACACCTTC.

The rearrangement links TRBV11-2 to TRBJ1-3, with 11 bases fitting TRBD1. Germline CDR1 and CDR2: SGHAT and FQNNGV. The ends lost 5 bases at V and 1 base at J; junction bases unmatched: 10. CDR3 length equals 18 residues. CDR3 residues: CASSLGTGGLSSGNTIYF. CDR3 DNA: TGTGCCAGCAGCCTCGGGACAGGGGGACTTAGTTCTGGAAACACCATATATTTT.

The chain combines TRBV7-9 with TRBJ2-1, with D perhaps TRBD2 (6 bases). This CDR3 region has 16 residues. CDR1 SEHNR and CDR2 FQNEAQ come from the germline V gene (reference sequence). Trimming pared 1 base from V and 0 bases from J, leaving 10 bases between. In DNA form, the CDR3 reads TGTGCCAGCAGCTTAGGCTTGGGGGGCTCCTACAATGAGCAGTTCTTC. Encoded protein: CASSLGLGGSYNEQFF.

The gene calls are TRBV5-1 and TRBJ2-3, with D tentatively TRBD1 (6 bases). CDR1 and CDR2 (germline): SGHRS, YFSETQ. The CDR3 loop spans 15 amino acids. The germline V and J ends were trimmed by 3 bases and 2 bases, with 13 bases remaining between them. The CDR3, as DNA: TGCGCCAGCAGCTCTTTTCAGGGGCTCACAGATACGCAGTATTTT. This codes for CASSSFQGLTDTQYF.

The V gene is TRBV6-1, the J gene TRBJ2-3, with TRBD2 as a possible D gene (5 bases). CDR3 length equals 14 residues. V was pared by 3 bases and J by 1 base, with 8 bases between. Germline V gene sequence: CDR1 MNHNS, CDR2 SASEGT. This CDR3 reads CASSESGRTDTQYF. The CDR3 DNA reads TGTGCCAGCAGTGAGAGCGGCCGCACAGATACGCAGTATTTT.

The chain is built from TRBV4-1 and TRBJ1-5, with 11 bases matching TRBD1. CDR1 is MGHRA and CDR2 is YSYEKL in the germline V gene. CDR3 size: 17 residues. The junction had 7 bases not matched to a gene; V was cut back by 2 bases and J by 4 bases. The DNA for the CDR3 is TGCGCCAGCAGCCAAAGAGGGGGGACAGGGGGTAATCAGCCCCAGCATTTT. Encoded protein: CASSQRGGTGGNQPQHF.

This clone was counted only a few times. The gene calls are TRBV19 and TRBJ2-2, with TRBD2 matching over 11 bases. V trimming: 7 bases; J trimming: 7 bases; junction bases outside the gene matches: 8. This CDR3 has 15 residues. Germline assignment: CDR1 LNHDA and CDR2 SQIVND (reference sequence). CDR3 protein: CASTTSGGPFGELFF. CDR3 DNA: TGTGCCAGTACCACTAGCGGGGGCCCTTTCGGGGAGCTGTTTTTT.

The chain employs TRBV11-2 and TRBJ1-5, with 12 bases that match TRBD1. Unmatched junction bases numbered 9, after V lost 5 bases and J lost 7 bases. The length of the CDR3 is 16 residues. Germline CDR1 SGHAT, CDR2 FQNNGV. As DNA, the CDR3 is TGTGCCAGCAGCCCTAAGGGACAGGGGGCCGGGCAGCCCCAGCATTTT. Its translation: CASSPKGQGAGQPQHF.

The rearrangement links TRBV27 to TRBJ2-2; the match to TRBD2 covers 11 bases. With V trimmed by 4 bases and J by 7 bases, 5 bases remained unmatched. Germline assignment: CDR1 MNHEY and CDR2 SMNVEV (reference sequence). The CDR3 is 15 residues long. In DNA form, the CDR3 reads TGTGCCAGCAGTTCCTTAGCGGGAGGGGTCGGGGAGCTGTTTTTT. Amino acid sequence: CASSSLAGGVGELFF.

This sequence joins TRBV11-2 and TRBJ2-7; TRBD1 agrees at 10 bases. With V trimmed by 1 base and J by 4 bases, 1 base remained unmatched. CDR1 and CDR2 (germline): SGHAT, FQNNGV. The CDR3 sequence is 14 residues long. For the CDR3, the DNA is TGTGCCAGCAGCTTAGGGGACAGGGGTTACGAGCAGTACTTC. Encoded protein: CASSLGDRGYEQYF.

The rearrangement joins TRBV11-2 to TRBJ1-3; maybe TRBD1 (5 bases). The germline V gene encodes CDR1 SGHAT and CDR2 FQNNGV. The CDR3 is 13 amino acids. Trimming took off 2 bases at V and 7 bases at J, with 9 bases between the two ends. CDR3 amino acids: CASSLSGGNTIYF. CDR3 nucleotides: TGTGCCAGCAGCTTAAGTGGGGGGAACACCATATATTTT.

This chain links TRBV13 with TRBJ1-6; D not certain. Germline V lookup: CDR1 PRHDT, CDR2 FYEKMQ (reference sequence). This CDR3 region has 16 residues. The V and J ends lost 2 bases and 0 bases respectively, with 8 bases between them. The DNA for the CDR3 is TGTGCCAGCAGCTTAAAAGGGAGCTCCTATAATTCACCCCTCCACTTT. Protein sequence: CASSLKGSSYNSPLHF.

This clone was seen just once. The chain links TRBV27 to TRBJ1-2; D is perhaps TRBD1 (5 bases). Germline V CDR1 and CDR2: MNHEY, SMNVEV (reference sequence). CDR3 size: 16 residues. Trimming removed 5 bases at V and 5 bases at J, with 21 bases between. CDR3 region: CASSLRQGFGPYGYTF. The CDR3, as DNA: TGTGCCAGCAGTCTGAGGCAGGGTTTTGGCCCTTATGGCTACACCTTC.

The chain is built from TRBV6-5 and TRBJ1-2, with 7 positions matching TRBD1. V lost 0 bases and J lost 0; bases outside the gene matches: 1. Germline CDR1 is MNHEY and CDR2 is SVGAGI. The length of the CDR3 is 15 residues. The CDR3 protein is CASSYSGTANYGYTF. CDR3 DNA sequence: TGTGCCAGCAGTTACTCGGGGACAGCTAACTATGGCTACACCTTC.